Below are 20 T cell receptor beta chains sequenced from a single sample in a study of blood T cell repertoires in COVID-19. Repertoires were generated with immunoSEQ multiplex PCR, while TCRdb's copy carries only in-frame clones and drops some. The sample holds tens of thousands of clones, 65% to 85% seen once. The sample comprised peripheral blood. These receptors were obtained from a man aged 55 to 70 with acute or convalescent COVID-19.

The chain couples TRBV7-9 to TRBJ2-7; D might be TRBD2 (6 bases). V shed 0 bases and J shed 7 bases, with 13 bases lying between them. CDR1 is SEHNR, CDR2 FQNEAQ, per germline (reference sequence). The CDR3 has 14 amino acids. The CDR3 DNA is TGTGCCAGCAGCTTAGCTGGCGGGGCGGGGGAGCAGTACTTC. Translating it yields CASSLAGGAGEQYF.

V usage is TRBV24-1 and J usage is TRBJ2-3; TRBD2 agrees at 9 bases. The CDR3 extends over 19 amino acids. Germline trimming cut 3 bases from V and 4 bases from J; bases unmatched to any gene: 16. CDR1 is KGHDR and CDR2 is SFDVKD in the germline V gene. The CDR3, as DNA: TGTGCCACCAGTGATGGGCGCGGGACTAGCCTCTCCCGGGCAGATACGCAGTATTTT. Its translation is CATSDGRGTSLSRADTQYF.

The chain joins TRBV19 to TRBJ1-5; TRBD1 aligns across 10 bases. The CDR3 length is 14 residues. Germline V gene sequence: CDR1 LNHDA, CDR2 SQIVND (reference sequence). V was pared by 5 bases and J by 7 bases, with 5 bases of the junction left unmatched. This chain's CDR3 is CASSFGGQGQPQHF. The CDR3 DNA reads TGTGCCAGTAGTTTTGGGGGACAGGGGCAGCCCCAGCATTTT.

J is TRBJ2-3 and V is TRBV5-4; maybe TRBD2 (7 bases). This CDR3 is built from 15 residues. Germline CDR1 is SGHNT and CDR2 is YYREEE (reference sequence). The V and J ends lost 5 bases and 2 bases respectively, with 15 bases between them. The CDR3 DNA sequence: TGTGCCAGCAGTCGGGGGCGGGGGTCCACAGATACGCAGTATTTT. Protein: CASSRGRGSTDTQYF.

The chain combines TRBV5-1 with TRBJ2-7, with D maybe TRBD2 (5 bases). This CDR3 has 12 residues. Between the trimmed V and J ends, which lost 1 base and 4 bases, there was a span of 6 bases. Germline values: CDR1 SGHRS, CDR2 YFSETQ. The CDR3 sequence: CASSLTGYEQYF. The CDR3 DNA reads TGCGCCAGCAGCTTGACGGGGTACGAGCAGTACTTC.

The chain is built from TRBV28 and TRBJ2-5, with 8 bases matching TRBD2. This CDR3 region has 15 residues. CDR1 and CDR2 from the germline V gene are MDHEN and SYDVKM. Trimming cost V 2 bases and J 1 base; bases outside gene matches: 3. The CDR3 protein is CASSLPGGAQETQYF. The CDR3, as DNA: TGTGCCAGCAGTTTACCCGGGGGGGCCCAAGAGACCCAGTACTTC.

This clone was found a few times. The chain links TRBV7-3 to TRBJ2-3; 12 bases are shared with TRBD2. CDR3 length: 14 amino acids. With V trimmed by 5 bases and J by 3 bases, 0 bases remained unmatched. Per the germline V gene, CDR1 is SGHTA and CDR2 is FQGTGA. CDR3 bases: TGTGCCAGCAGCACTAGCGGGGGGACAGATACGCAGTATTTT. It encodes CASSTSGGTDTQYF.

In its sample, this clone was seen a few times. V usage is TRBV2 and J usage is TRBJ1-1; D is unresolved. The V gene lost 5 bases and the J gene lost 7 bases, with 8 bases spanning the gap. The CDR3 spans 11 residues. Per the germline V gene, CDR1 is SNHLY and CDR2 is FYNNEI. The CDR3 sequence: CASSQVVEAFF. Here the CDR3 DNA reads TGTGCCAGCAGTCAGGTTGTTGAAGCTTTCTTT.

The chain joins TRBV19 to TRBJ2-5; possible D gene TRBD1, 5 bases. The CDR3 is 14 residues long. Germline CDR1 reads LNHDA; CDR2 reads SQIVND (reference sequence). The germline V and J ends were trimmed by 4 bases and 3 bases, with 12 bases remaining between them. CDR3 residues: CASSNLGAEETQYF. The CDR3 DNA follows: TGTGCCAGTAGTAACTTAGGGGCGGAAGAGACCCAGTACTTC.

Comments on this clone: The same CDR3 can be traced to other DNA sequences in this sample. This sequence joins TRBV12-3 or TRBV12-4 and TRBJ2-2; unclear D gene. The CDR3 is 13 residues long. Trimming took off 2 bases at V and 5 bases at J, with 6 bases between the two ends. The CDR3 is CASSLRGTGELFF. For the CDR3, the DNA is TGTGCCAGCAGTTTAAGAGGAACCGGGGAGCTGTTTTTT.

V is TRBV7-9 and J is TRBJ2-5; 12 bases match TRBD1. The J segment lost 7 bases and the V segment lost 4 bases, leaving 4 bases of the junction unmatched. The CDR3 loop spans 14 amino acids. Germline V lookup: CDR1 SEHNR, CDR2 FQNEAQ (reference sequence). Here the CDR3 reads CASSSPGQGATQYF. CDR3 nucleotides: TGTGCCAGCAGCTCCCCGGGACAGGGGGCGACCCAGTACTTC.

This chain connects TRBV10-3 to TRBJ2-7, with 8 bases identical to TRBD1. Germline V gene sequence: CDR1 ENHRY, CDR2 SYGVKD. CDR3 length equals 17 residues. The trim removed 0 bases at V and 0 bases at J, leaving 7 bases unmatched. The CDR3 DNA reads TGTGCCATCAGTGAGTCCCTGACAGGGGACGACTCCTACGAGCAGTACTTC. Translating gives CAISESLTGDDSYEQYF.

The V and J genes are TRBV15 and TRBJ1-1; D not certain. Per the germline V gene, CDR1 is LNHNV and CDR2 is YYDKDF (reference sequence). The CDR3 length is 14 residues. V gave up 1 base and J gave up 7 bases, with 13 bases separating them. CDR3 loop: CATSRVASLIEAFF. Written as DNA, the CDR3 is TGTGCCACCAGCAGAGTGGCCAGTCTCATTGAAGCTTTCTTT.

CDR3 nucleotides: TGTGCCAGCTCACCGACAGGGGCAAGAGAGACCCAGTACTTC. Its protein product is CASSPTGARETQYF. This chain links TRBV18 with TRBJ2-5; 8 nucleotides match TRBD1. Germline assignment: CDR1 KGHSH and CDR2 LQKENI. Unmatched junction bases numbered 4, after V lost 3 bases and J lost 4 bases. The CDR3 is 14 residues long.

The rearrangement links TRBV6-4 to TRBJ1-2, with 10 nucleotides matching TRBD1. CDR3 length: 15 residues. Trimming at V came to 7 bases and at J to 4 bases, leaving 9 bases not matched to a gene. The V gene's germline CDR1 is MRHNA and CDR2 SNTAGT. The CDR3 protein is CASNPGQGIRYGYTF. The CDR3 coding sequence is TGTGCCAGCAACCCGGGACAGGGGATTCGCTATGGCTACACCTTC.

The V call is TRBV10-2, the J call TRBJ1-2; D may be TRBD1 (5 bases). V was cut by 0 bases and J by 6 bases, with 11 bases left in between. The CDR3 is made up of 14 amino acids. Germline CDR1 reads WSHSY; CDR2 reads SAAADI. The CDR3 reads CASSESRTLNGYTF. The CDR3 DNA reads TGCGCCAGCAGTGAGTCGCGGACACTGAATGGCTACACCTTC.

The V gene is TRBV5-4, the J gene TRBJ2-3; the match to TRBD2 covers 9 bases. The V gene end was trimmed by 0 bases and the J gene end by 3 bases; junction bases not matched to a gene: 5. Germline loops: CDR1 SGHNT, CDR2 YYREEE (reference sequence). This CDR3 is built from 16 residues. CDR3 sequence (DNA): TGTGCCAGCAGCTTGGTGGCGGGGGGGATTACAGATACGCAGTATTTT. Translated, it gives CASSLVAGGITDTQYF.

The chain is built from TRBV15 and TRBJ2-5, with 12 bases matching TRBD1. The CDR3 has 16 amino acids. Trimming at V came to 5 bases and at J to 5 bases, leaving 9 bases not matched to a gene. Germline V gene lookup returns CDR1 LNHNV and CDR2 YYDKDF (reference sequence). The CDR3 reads CATSPRGTGGVETQYF. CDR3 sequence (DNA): TGTGCCACCAGCCCCCGGGGGACAGGGGGCGTGGAGACCCAGTACTTC.

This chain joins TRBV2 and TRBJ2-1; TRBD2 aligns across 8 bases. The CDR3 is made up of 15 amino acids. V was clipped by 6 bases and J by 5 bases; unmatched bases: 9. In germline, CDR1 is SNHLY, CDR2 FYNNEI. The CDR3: CASSETSALHNEQFF. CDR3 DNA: TGTGCCAGCAGCGAGACTAGCGCGCTACACAATGAGCAGTTCTTC.

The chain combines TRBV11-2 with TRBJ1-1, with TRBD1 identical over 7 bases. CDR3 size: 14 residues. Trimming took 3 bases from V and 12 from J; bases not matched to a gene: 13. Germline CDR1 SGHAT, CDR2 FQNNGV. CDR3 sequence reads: CASSFMGQRRGTFF. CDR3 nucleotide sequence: TGTGCCAGCAGCTTTATGGGACAGCGGAGGGGAACTTTCTTT.